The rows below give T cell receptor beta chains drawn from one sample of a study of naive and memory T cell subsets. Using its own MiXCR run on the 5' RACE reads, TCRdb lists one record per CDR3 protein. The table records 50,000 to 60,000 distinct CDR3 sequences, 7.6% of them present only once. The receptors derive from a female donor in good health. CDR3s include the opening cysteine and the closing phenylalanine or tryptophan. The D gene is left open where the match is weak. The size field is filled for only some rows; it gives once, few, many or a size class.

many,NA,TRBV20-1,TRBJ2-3,TGCAGTGCTAGAGTGCTTGGCGGGGGCCCAGATACGCAGTATTTT,CSARVLGGGPDTQYF
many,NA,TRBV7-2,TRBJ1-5,TGTGCCAGCAGCTCCGACGGGAATAGCAATCAGCCCCAGCATTTT,CASSSDGNSNQPQHF
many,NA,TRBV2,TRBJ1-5,TGTGCCAGCAGTGTGGAGGGTTATCAGCCCCAGCATTTT,CASSVEGYQPQHF
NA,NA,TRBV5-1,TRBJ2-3,TGCGCCAGCAGCCCGGCTGAGGTACCCACAGATACGCAGTATTTT,CASSPAEVPTDTQYF
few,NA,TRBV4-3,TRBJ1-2,TGCGCCAGCAGCCAAGCGGGGGCGATAGGCTATGGCTACACCTTC,CASSQAGAIGYGYTF
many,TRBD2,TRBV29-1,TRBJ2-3,TGCAGCGTTGAAGTTAGCGGGTGGACAGATACGCAGTATTTT,CSVEVSGWTDTQYF
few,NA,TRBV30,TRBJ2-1,TGTGCCTGGAGCGACAGGCCGAGCGATGAGCAGTTCTTC,CAWSDRPSDEQFF
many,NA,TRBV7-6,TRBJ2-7,TGTGCCAGCAGCGACGACGGGGGTCTGTACTTC,CASSDDGGLYF
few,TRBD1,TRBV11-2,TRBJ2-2,TGTGCCAGCAGCCCTCCGGGACAGAAACTCACCGGGGAGCTGTTTTTT,CASSPPGQKLTGELFF
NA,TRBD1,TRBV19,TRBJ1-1,TGTGCCAGTAGTAGGACAGGGGGCACGAACACTGAAGCTTTCTTT,CASSRTGGTNTEAFF
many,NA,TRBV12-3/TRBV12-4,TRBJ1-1,TGTGCCAGCAGTTCTCACCGTGGGAGGACTGAAGCTTTCTTT,CASSSHRGRTEAFF
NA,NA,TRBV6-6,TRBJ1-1,TGTGCCAGCAGTTGGGGTCCTCAGGCTTTCTTT,CASSWGPQAFF
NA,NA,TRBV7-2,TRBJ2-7,TGTGCCAGCAGAAGGGACCCAGGTCCCTACGAGCAGTACTTC,CASRRDPGPYEQYF
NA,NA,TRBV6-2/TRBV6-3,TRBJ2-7,TGTGCCACGCGCCCCACGGGGGCAGAAAACGAGCAGTACTTC,CATRPTGAENEQYF
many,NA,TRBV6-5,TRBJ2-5,TGTGCCAGCGGCAGACACCAAGAGACCCAGTACTTC,CASGRHQETQYF
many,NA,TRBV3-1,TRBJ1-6,TGTGCCAGCAGCCAAGATTTCAGCTATTCACCCCTCCACTTT,CASSQDFSYSPLHF
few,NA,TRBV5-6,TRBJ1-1,TGTGCCAGCAGCTCCGGCCAAGTGGGGCGGGGAGCTTTCTTT,CASSSGQVGRGAFF
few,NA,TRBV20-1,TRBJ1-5,TGCAGTGCTAGAGTAGGTAATAGCAATCAGCCCCAGCATTTT,CSARVGNSNQPQHF
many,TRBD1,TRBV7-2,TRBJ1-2,TGTGCCAGCAGCTTACCGACAGGGTTCTATGGCTACACCTTC,CASSLPTGFYGYTF
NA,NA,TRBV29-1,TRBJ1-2,TGCAGCGTTGAATCGGGGTCCGGAGCTCCAAGCTATGGCTACACCTTC,CSVESGSGAPSYGYTF
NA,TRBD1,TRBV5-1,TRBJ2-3,TGCGCCAGCAGACAGGGGTCCAGCACAGATACGCAGTATTTT,CASRQGSSTDTQYF
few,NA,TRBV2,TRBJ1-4,TGTGCCAGCAAGCGGGACTTGAATGAAAAACTGTTTTTT,CASKRDLNEKLFF
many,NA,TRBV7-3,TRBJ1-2,TGTGCCAGCAGCTTACAAGGGTCCAACTATGGCTACACCTTC,CASSLQGSNYGYTF
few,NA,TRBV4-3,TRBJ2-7,TGCGCCAGCAGCCAAGAAAAAGGACGGAAATTTGGGTCTGGCCGCCCTTTC,CASSQEKGRKFGSGRPF
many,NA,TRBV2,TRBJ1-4,TGTGCCAGCAGTGAAGCGTCCGGGGGGGGAGAAAAACTGTTTTTT,CASSEASGGGEKLFF
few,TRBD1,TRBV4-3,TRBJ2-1,TGCGCCAGCAGCCCCTCGGACAGGGTAACTTACAATGAGCAGTTCTTC,CASSPSDRVTYNEQFF
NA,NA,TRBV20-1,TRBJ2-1,TGCAGTGGCGGTAGCTCCTACAATGAGCAGTTCTTC,CSGGSSYNEQFF
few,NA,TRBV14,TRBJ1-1,TGTGCCAGCAGCCAAGTGTCGGCAAGGAACACTGAAGCTTTCTTT,CASSQVSARNTEAFF
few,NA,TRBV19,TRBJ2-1,TGTGCCAGTACTTGGGGGAGCTCCTACAATGAGCAGTTCTTC,CASTWGSSYNEQFF
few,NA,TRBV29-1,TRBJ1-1,TGCAGCGTTGAGGGTGACAGATACACTGAAGCTTTCTTT,CSVEGDRYTEAFF
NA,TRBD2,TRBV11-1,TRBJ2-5,TGTGCCAGCAACTTTGATAGCGGGGGGGCCGTGGAGACCCAGTACTTC,CASNFDSGGAVETQYF
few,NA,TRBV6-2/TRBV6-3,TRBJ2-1,TGTGCCAGCAGTTACTTGGGGGATGAGCAGTTCTTC,CASSYLGDEQFF
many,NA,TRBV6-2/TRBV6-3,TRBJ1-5,TGTGCCAGCAGTTACACTGGGACCCCCGTCGCGGGTTGGAATCAGCCCCAGCATTTT,CASSYTGTPVAGWNQPQHF
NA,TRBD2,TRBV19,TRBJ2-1,TGTGCCAGTAGTCGAACGGGGGGGCTTAACAATGAGCAGTTCTTC,CASSRTGGLNNEQFF
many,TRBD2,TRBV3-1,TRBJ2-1,TGTGCCAGCAGCCATGAGGAGCGGGGGGAATACAATGAGCAGTTCTTC,CASSHEERGEYNEQFF
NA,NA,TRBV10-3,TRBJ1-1,TGTGCCATCAGCGCCGGAGGGATCAAGATGAACACTGAAGCTTTCTTT,CAISAGGIKMNTEAFF
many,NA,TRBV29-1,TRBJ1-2,TGCAGCGTTACGACAGGTTTCGTTGGCTACACCTTC,CSVTTGFVGYTF
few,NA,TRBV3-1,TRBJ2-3,TGTGCCAGCAGCCCGCGAGGTGCGGGGGCCTCGGGTACGCAGTATTTT,CASSPRGAGASGTQYF
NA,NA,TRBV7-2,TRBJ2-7,TGTGCCAGCAGCCTTCGGGACTCATTTGCCGAGCAGTACTTC,CASSLRDSFAEQYF
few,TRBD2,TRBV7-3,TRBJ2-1,TGTGCCAGCAGCCGAGGACTAGCGGAATACAATGAGCAGTTCTTC,CASSRGLAEYNEQFF
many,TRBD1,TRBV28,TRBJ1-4,TGTGCCAGCAGGGGGACAGGGAAGGGTGAAAAACTGTTTTTT,CASRGTGKGEKLFF
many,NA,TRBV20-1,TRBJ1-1,TGCAGTGCTATCCGAGGGATTACTGAAGCTTTCTTT,CSAIRGITEAFF